This T cell receptor beta chain was sequenced during a study of Ad26.COV2.S vaccination and SARS-CoV-2 variants. General study results and limits: After vaccination, substantial breadth of spike-specific CD8+ and CD4+ responses was reported. Similar non-spike TCR breadth was observed in recipients of vaccine and of placebo.

As to this clone: As yet, its antigen is unknown.

The treatment was: approximately 18 received Ad26.COV2.S at low or high dose, single or two shots; about 5 received placebo; per-sample allocation not given. Sampling was done on day 63 after the first vaccine or placebo injection. CDR1 is SGHRS and CDR2 is YFSETQ in the germline V gene. The V and J ends lost 3 bases and 5 bases respectively, with 6 bases between them. The length of the CDR3 is 11 residues. Sequencing used immunoSEQ multiplex PCR; TCRdb keeps in-frame clones, though not all of them. The repertoire consists of 400,000 to 450,000 clones, with about 90% occurring once and the leading ten covering under 4.5%.

This clonotype was obtained from a person aged 18-60 years who received the Ad26.COV2.S COVID-19 vaccine or a placebo. The rearrangement joins TRBV5-1 to TRBJ2-7; the D is unclear. Material: peripheral blood, obtained in a trial of Ad26.COV2.S vaccine versus placebo. CDR3 nucleotide sequence: TGCGCCAGCAGCTCCGTCAACGAGCAGTACTTC. Residues: CASSSVNEQYF.